One sample yielded the 13 T cell receptor beta chains listed below, sequenced in a study of human T cells and chemical hapten exposure. Regarding time point: pre-sensitization, week 0. Treatment: therapeutic diphenylcyclopropenone sensitization with weekly scalp DPC. TCRdb fed the RACE reads into MiXCR, producing one record per CDR3 protein. The sample holds roughly 100,000 distinct CDR3 sequences; less than 14% are singletons and the top ten take about 3%. The sequenced sample was whole blood, obtained in connection with sensitization to the hapten diphenylcyclopropenone (DPC). The receptors shown here come from a woman aged 55-75 years with alopecia areata. Some clones in this sample may be carry-over from other donors' samples.

This clonotype was seen ten or more times. V is TRBV12-3 or TRBV12-4 and J is TRBJ1-2; TRBD1 agrees at 8 bases. V dropped 6 bases and J dropped 8; count of bases not matched to a gene: 8. This CDR3 contains 13 residues. This CDR3 is CASRLTGASGYTF. DNA of the CDR3: TGTGCCAGCAGGCTGACAGGGGCCTCGGGCTACACCTTC.

This chain connects TRBV7-8 to TRBJ2-3, with no clear D. This CDR3 is built from 11 residues. CDR1 and CDR2 (germline): SGHVS, FQNEAQ. V was shortened by 8 bases and J by 2 bases, with 5 bases between the two germline ends. The CDR3 bases are TGTGCCAGCGGCGCCACAGATACGCAGTATTTT. Amino acid sequence: CASGATDTQYF.

This clonotype has a handful of counts. The genes are TRBV12-3 or TRBV12-4 and TRBJ1-5, with 8 bases matching TRBD1. The CDR3 covers 16 residues. V gave up 5 bases and J gave up 7 bases; unmatched junction bases: 13. The CDR3 here is CASSLWTGREGQPQHF. The CDR3 nucleotides read TGTGCCAGCAGTCTCTGGACAGGGCGGGAAGGGCAGCCCCAGCATTTT.

This chain links TRBV5-1 with TRBJ1-1, with D possibly matching TRBD1 (6 bases). V was clipped by 2 bases and J by 8 bases, with 19 bases between them. The germline V gene encodes CDR1 SGHRS and CDR2 YFSETQ. The CDR3 length is 15 residues. CDR3 residues: CASSFGGLVTEEAFF. The DNA of the CDR3 is TGCGCCAGCAGCTTTGGGGGGCTTGTGACCGAAGAAGCTTTCTTT.

This clonotype showed up just once. The chain has TRBV18 and TRBJ1-3; the D gene is possibly TRBD1 (5 bases). This CDR3 is built from 15 residues. Germline CDR1 is KGHSH and CDR2 is LQKENI. Trimming took off 3 bases at V and 4 bases at J, with 13 bases between the two ends. Written as DNA, the CDR3 is TGTGCCAGCTCACCTGGACAAAATTCGGGAAACACCATATATTTT. It codes for CASSPGQNSGNTIYF.

CDR3 bases: TGTGCCAGCAGTTTTGGAGGGTCTGGAAACACCATATATTTT. It specifies CASSFGGSGNTIYF. This rearrangement joins TRBV12-3 or TRBV12-4 to TRBJ1-3; D is uncertain. Trimming stripped 3 bases from V and 1 base from J, with 7 bases between. This CDR3 is built from 14 residues.

The gene calls are TRBV18 and TRBJ1-5, with D possibly being TRBD1 (6 bases). Germline V gene data show CDR1 as KGHSH and CDR2 as LQKENI. The CDR3 has 13 residues. Trimming pared 3 bases from V and 5 bases from J, leaving 8 bases between. The CDR3 DNA reads as TGTGCCAGCTCACCGGCAGGGGATCAGCCCCAGCATTTT. It encodes CASSPAGDQPQHF.

V usage is TRBV15 and J usage is TRBJ2-3, with D unresolved. Germline CDR1 reads LNHNV; CDR2 reads YYDKDF (reference sequence). This CDR3 spans 13 amino acids. Trimming took 1 base from V and 4 from J, leaving 6 bases between them. DNA of the CDR3: TGTGCCACCAGCAGAGTTGCACCAGATACGCAGTATTTT. This sequence encodes CATSRVAPDTQYF.

This clonotype appeared many times. This chain uses TRBV12-3 or TRBV12-4 with TRBJ2-3; possibly TRBD1 for D (5 bases). Between the trimmed V and J ends, which lost 4 bases and 1 base, there was a span of 12 bases. This CDR3 is built from 15 residues. This CDR3 reads CASSYRIGGTDTQYF. The CDR3 DNA reads TGTGCCAGCAGTTATCGTATAGGGGGCACAGATACGCAGTATTTT.

This CDR3 reads CASSQSGPTQSYEQYF. CDR3 DNA: TGCGCCAGCAGTCAATCCGGGCCGACCCAGTCCTACGAGCAGTACTTC. The gene calls are TRBV23-1 and TRBJ2-7; D call uncertain. TRBV23-1 is an ORF, with its function uncertain. V shed 0 bases and J shed 1 base, with 13 bases lying between them. The CDR3 has 16 amino acids.

The table lists this clonotype with many counts. The chain recombines TRBV7-3 with TRBJ2-3, with D uncertain. CDR1 is SGHTA, CDR2 FQGTGA, per germline. V dropped 4 bases and J dropped 3 bases, with 2 bases sitting between them. This CDR3 contains 11 residues. CDR3 coding DNA: TGTGCCAGCAGCTCTACAGATACGCAGTATTTT. This translates into CASSSTDTQYF.

This clonotype has a handful of counts. This sequence joins TRBV15 and TRBJ1-2; the D is unclear. Trimming removed 0 bases at V and 5 bases at J, with 16 bases between. The CDR3 has 16 amino acids. The V gene's germline CDR1 is LNHNV and CDR2 YYDKDF (reference sequence). The CDR3 sequence is CATSRDYGPPRYGYTF. The DNA for the CDR3 is TGTGCCACCAGCAGAGATTATGGCCCCCCAAGATATGGCTACACCTTC.

This chain links TRBV14 with TRBJ1-2; 8 positions match TRBD1. The V segment lost 5 bases and the J segment 4 bases; nucleotides outside the gene matches: 6. Germline V gene data show CDR1 as SGHDN and CDR2 as FVKESK. The CDR3 is made up of 14 amino acids. CDR3 bases: TGTGCCAGCAGCGCCCAACAGGGGGTCTATGGCTACACCTTC. Its protein product is CASSAQQGVYGYTF.